The 5 T cell receptor beta chains listed next were all sequenced from one sample in a study of blood T cell repertoires in COVID-19 (dated by TCRdb to the early 2020s). Receptor amplification or capture employed the immunoSEQ multiplex PCR assay. Entries here come from immuneACCESS through TCRdb and include only in-frame sequences with V and J called. Some clones fail to appear in such tables; in the studies checked, an unresolved V gene covers under half of the shortfall, and the cause of the remainder is unknown. Here the sample has 140,000 to 150,000 clones; roughly 84% occur a single time. In total, the top ten clones hold roughly 10% of the sample. The sequenced sample was peripheral blood. These receptors all come from a man between 60 and 75 years old with active or convalescent COVID-19.

The chain employs TRBV2 and TRBJ2-5, with 10 bases lining up with TRBD1. The ends lost 6 bases at V and 5 bases at J; junction bases unmatched: 9. CDR3 length equals 15 residues. From germline, CDR1 is SNHLY and CDR2 FYNNEI. CDR3 bases: TGTGCCAGCAGATGGACAGGGGGTGAGATGGAGACCCAGTACTTC. Its translation: CASRWTGGEMETQYF. The entire variable domain, with the rest obtained from reference TRBV2 and TRBJ2-5, is as follows: EPEVTQTPSHQVTQMGQEVILRCVPISNHLYFYWYRQILGQKVEFLVSFYNNEISEKSEIFDDQFSVERPDGSNFTLKIRSTKLEDSAMYFCASRWTGGEMETQYFGPGTRLLVL.

This clone was seen just once. The rearrangement joins TRBV9 to TRBJ2-1; D might be TRBD2 (5 bases). The germline V and J ends were trimmed by 0 bases and 8 bases, with 6 bases remaining between them. The CDR3 runs 12 residues. CDR1 and CDR2 (germline): SGDLS, YYNGEE. The CDR3 nucleotides read TGTGCCAGCAGCGTAGTCGGGGATGAGCAGTTCTTC. Its protein is CASSVVGDEQFF.

The chain employs TRBV19 and TRBJ1-2; D not certain. Germline V gives CDR1 LNHDA, CDR2 SQIVND (reference sequence). The CDR3 covers 13 residues. V was trimmed by 6 bases and J by 0 bases, leaving 8 bases between them. CDR3 DNA: TGTGCCAGTAGCCCGTTATCTAACTATGGCTACACCTTC. The encoded protein is CASSPLSNYGYTF.

This CDR3 is CASRDRAGGEQYV. CDR3 DNA: TGTGCCAGCAGGGACAGGGCTGGGGGAGAGCAGTACGTC. The rearrangement joins TRBV6-5 to TRBJ2-7; 8 bases align to TRBD1. Germline V lookup: CDR1 MNHEY, CDR2 SVGAGI. CDR3 length: 13 residues. V was clipped by 6 bases and J by 7 bases; unmatched bases: 8.

The chain is built from TRBV25-1 and TRBJ2-1; 10 bases line up with TRBD2. The germline V gene encodes CDR1 MGHDK and CDR2 SYGVNS. CDR3 length: 15 residues. V lost 4 bases, J lost 2 bases, and 2 bases stayed unmatched. The CDR3, as DNA: TGTGCCAGCAGTGGAAGCGGGAGGGCCTACAATGAGCAGTTCTTC. This encodes CASSGSGRAYNEQFF.